The 7 T cell receptor beta chains presented below share a single source sample, sequenced in a study of blood T cell repertoires in COVID-19. Only in-frame clones appear in the TCRdb table, and some are missing; sequencing was by immunoSEQ multiplex PCR. The table records a few hundred thousand clones, about 83% of them present only once. Source material: PBMCs or T cells enriched from blood (not recorded which). The origin of the receptors is a woman aged 45-65 years who had recovered from COVID-19.

This chain joins TRBV18 and TRBJ2-4, with 7 bases lining up with TRBD2. Germline loops: CDR1 KGHSH, CDR2 LQKENI. The junction had 8 bases not matched to a gene; V was cut back by 0 bases and J by 6 bases. CDR3 length equals 16 residues. The CDR3 nucleotides are TGTGCCAGCTCACCACCGGTGGGGGGGAATGGAAACATTCAGTACTTC. It is translated as CASSPPVGGNGNIQYF.

This clone has just one count. CDR3 nucleotides: TGTGCCAGCAGCCCTGGGGTCTACGTGGGAGGCACTGAAGCTTTCTTT. As protein: CASSPGVYVGGTEAFF. The chain links TRBV7-9 to TRBJ1-1; D is undetermined. Germline V CDR1 and CDR2: SEHNR, FQNEAQ (reference sequence). Trimming stripped 5 bases from V and 4 bases from J, with 20 bases between. The CDR3 has 16 residues.

The chain couples TRBV7-9 to TRBJ1-1, with TRBD1 matching over 11 bases. The CDR3 is made up of 15 amino acids. Germline V gene sequence: CDR1 SEHNR, CDR2 FQNEAQ (reference sequence). The J segment lost 9 bases and the V segment lost 4 bases, leaving 10 bases of the junction unmatched. CDR3 loop: CASSSPSGTGGKAFF. CDR3 nucleotide sequence: TGTGCCAGCAGCTCCCCATCCGGGACAGGGGGTAAAGCTTTCTTT.

The chain combines TRBV7-3 with TRBJ2-1, with 7 bases aligning to TRBD2. CDR1 and CDR2 (germline): SGHTA, FQGTGA. CDR3 length: 19 amino acids. The ends lost 2 bases at V and 1 base at J; junction bases unmatched: 14. CDR3 residues: CASSLSSGGGLGSYNEQFF. CDR3 sequence (DNA): TGTGCCAGCAGCTTATCTAGCGGCGGGGGACTGGGGTCCTACAATGAGCAGTTCTTC.

The chain carries TRBV7-2 and TRBJ2-5; no reliable D call. CDR1 SGHTA and CDR2 FQGNSA come from the germline V gene. The germline V and J ends were trimmed by 5 bases and 2 bases, with 15 bases remaining between them. This CDR3 is 15 amino acids long. CDR3 sequence reads: CASSQRLLRQETQYF. The DNA of the CDR3 is TGTGCCAGCAGCCAGAGACTCCTACGTCAAGAGACCCAGTACTTC.

This clone was seen a few times. The genes are TRBV6-5 and TRBJ1-1, with D tentatively TRBD1 (6 bases). CDR1 is MNHEY, CDR2 SVGAGI, per germline. CDR3 length: 15 amino acids. Trimming stripped 10 bases from V and 0 bases from J, with 18 bases between. As DNA, the CDR3 is TGTGCCACAACTTTTGGGGACACGCTGAACACTGAAGCTTTCTTT. It yields the protein CATTFGDTLNTEAFF.

The chain links TRBV30 to TRBJ1-6, with no clear D. The CDR3 is made up of 13 amino acids. Germline assignment: CDR1 GTSNPN and CDR2 SVGIG (reference sequence). The V and J ends lost 4 bases and 6 bases respectively, with 10 bases between them. CDR3 nucleotides: TGTGCCTGGACCGGGAGCCCTAATTCACCCCTCCACTTT. Amino acids: CAWTGSPNSPLHF.